These T cell receptor beta chains were read from a single sample in a study of blood T cell repertoires in COVID-19. The table came from immunoSEQ multiplex PCR; TCRdb's copy has only in-frame clones and leaves some out. The table includes about 71,000 clones, around 85% detected once. Sequencing was performed on peripheral blood. These receptor sequences come from a man older than 75 with acute or convalescent COVID-19. Both conserved end residues are part of each CDR3. The D gene is left open where the match is weak. Size is omitted from some rows. Given values are once, few, many or a class for expanded clones.

CDR3 length	D gene	V gene	J gene	clone size	CDR3 DNA	CDR3 protein
12	-	TRBV6-6	TRBJ2-3	-	TGTGCCAGCAGTTACTCATCGGGACAGCAGTATTTT	CASSYSSGQQYF
14	-	TRBV6-2/TRBV6-3	TRBJ2-7	-	TGTGCCAGCAGCGACCCAACAGGGAGACACGAGCAGTACTTC	CASSDPTGRHEQYF
15	TRBD1	TRBV6-5	TRBJ1-3	-	TGTGCCAGCAGTTACGACAGGGTGCCTGGAAACACCATATATTTT	CASSYDRVPGNTIYF
13	-	TRBV11-2	TRBJ2-7	-	TGTGCCAGCAGCTTAGACCGGGGCTACGAGCAGTACTTC	CASSLDRGYEQYF
13	-	TRBV24-1	TRBJ2-1	-	TGTGCCACCAGTGACTCGGGACTCGATGAGCAGTTCTTC	CATSDSGLDEQFF
19	-	TRBV18	TRBJ2-5	-	TGTGCCAGCTCACCTTCATTTAGAACGGACAGCCGGATTGGGGAGACCCAGTACTTC	CASSPSFRTDSRIGETQYF
14	-	TRBV5-1	TRBJ1-1	-	TGCGCCAGCAGCTTGGCCCCAGGAGGCACTGAAGCTTTCTTT	CASSLAPGGTEAFF
16	TRBD1	TRBV5-1	TRBJ1-2	-	TGCGCCAGCAGCTTGGGGGGGACAGGCCTTAACTATGGCTACACCTTC	CASSLGGTGLNYGYTF
14	TRBD2	TRBV18	TRBJ2-7	-	TGTGCCAGCTCACCAACTAGCGGTACCTACGAGCAGTACTTC	CASSPTSGTYEQYF
13	-	TRBV2	TRBJ1-5	few	TGTGCCAGCAGGCAAGCCAGGGATCAGCCCCAGCATTTT	CASRQARDQPQHF
14	-	TRBV7-2	TRBJ2-7	-	TGTGCCAGCAGCTTCCCCGGGAGCCTCGACGAGCAGTACTTC	CASSFPGSLDEQYF
13	-	TRBV6-1	TRBJ1-2	-	TGTGCCAGCAGCCCACCAGGGGAATATGGCTACACCTTC	CASSPPGEYGYTF
14	-	TRBV28	TRBJ2-7	-	TGTGCCAGCAGTTTTCCAGGGGATGGCTACGAGCAGTACTTC	CASSFPGDGYEQYF
15	TRBD1	TRBV5-8	TRBJ2-3	-	TGTGCCAGCAGCCCCGGGACAGGAGCCCTCGATACGCAGTATTTT	CASSPGTGALDTQYF
13	-	TRBV30	TRBJ1-5	-	TGTGCCTGGGACGGGGGGATGGATCAGCCCCAGCATTTT	CAWDGGMDQPQHF
15	TRBD2	TRBV7-8	TRBJ2-5	-	TGTGCCAGCAGCTACCTCAGCGGGGTTGAGGAGACCCAGTACTTC	CASSYLSGVEETQYF
14	TRBD1	TRBV6-5	TRBJ1-5	-	TGTGCCAGCAGTCCCGACAGGGACAATCAGCCTCAGCATTTT	CASSPDRDNQPQHF
15	-	TRBV5-6	TRBJ1-5	-	TGTGCCAGCAGCTTGGGGCAGGGGCAAGATCAGCCCCAGCATTTT	CASSLGQGQDQPQHF
13	TRBD1	TRBV27	TRBJ2-5	few	TGTGCCAGCAGTGCCCGACAGGGAGAGACCCAGTACTTC	CASSARQGETQYF
13	-	TRBV6-2/TRBV6-3	TRBJ1-5	-	TGTGCCAGCAGTCCAGGAAACAATCAGCCCCAGCATTTT	CASSPGNNQPQHF
16	TRBD2	TRBV24-1	TRBJ2-5	-	TGTGCCACCAGTGAGACCGGGACTAGTAACCGAGAGACCCAGTACTTC	CATSETGTSNRETQYF
15	TRBD2	TRBV12-5	TRBJ2-2	once	TGTGCTAGTGGTTCGGGACTAGCGGGGGCCGGGGAGCTGTTTTTT	CASGSGLAGAGELFF
15	-	TRBV19	TRBJ2-5	-	TGTGCCAGCCCCCATCCTGGGCCCCAGAGAGAGACCCAGTACTTC	CASPHPGPQRETQYF
14	TRBD2	TRBV11-2	TRBJ2-1	-	TGTGCCAGCAGCTTAGCTCTAGCGGGGGATGAGCAGTTCTTC	CASSLALAGDEQFF
13	-	TRBV7-3	TRBJ1-3	-	TGTGCCAGCAGCCTCGACAGGGGAAACACCATATATTTT	CASSLDRGNTIYF
11	-	TRBV6-2/TRBV6-3	TRBJ1-2	-	TGTGCCAGCAGTTCCTACTATGGCTACACCTTC	CASSSYYGYTF
14	-	TRBV7-9	TRBJ1-4	-	TGTGCCAGCAGCTTACTTACAGTAGGTGAAAAACTGTTTTTT	CASSLLTVGEKLFF
13	-	TRBV23-1	TRBJ2-7	-	TGCGCCAGCATACGTCGGGGAGTCTACGAGCAGTACTTC	CASIRRGVYEQYF
15	-	TRBV9	TRBJ1-2	-	TGTGCCAGCAGCCCGGTACATTGGGGGCAGGGCCTCTACACCTTC	CASSPVHWGQGLYTF
12	-	TRBV5-6	TRBJ2-2	-	TGTGCCAGCAGCTTGGAAATAGGGGAGCTGTTTTTT	CASSLEIGELFF
16	TRBD1	TRBV7-8	TRBJ1-1	-	TGTGCCAGCAGCTTAGTTTCACAGGGGGGAATGGCTGAAGCTTTCTTT	CASSLVSQGGMAEAFF
14	-	TRBV3-1/TRBV3-2	TRBJ1-2	-	TGTGCCAGCAGCCAAGACTGGCAGGGCTATGGCTACACCTTC	CASSQDWQGYGYTF
14	-	TRBV9	TRBJ2-5	-	TGTGCCAGCAGCGCCCCAGGGGTGCAAGAGACCCAGTACTTC	CASSAPGVQETQYF
15	TRBD2	TRBV10-2	TRBJ2-3	-	TGCGCCAGCAGTGACGGGACTAGAGGAAGGGATACGCAGTATTTT	CASSDGTRGRDTQYF
12	-	TRBV6-5	TRBJ1-4	-	TGTGCCTCTCCCGGGTCTAATGAAAAACTGTTTTTT	CASPGSNEKLFF
18	TRBD2	TRBV5-1	TRBJ2-3	-	TGCGCCAGCAGCCTTCTTACTAGCGGGAGGGCAGTCACAGATACGCAGTATTTT	CASSLLTSGRAVTDTQYF
16	-	TRBV5-8	TRBJ2-1	-	TGTGCCAGCAGCTTGTTGCGACAGGGAGGCGGCAATGAGCAGTTCTTC	CASSLLRQGGGNEQFF
14	-	TRBV18	TRBJ2-7	-	TGTGCCAGTCGGGGAGTGGAGGTCTCCTACGAGCAGTACTTC	CASRGVEVSYEQYF
14	TRBD1	TRBV28	TRBJ2-7	once	TGTGCCAGCAGAGGGACAGGGGTCTCCTACGAGCAGTACTTC	CASRGTGVSYEQYF
15	-	TRBV28	TRBJ1-6	-	TGTGCCAGCAGTTCCGGAGGGACTAGAGGTTCACCCCTCCACTTT	CASSSGGTRGSPLHF
17	TRBD2	TRBV14	TRBJ2-1	once	TGTGCCAGCAGCCATTATTTGACTAGCGGAGACTACAATGAGCAGTTCTTC	CASSHYLTSGDYNEQFF
15	-	TRBV7-9	TRBJ2-2	once	TGTGCCAGCAGCTTACTGGGCCTAAACACCGGGGAGCTGTTTTTT	CASSLLGLNTGELFF